This record looks at one T cell receptor beta chain sequence and its context. Using immunoSEQ multiplex PCR, the repertoire was profiled, and TCRdb retains in-frame clones only, with some absent. The sample contains under 45,000 clones, 95% of which appear only once. Looked up from germline, CDR1 is GTSNPN and CDR2 is SVGIG (reference sequence). CDR3 length: 16 amino acids. Trimming took 1 base from V and 1 from J; bases not matched to a gene: 3. This sample was taken from a study of T cell clonotyping in hematopoietic cell transplantation. Time point of the sample: recipient sample about 28 days before transplant, after cytoreduction.

The chain couples TRBV30 to TRBJ2-2; 10 bases are a match to TRBD1. The sequences come from peripheral blood mononuclear cells, collected before stem cell transplant. The receptor was isolated from a man aged 40-50 years with chronic myeloid leukemia. Some clones in this sample may be carry-over from other donors' samples. CDR3 DNA sequence: TGTGCCTGGAGTGGGGGACAGGGGAGGAACACCGGGGAGCTGTTTTTT. Translation gives CAWSGGQGRNTGELFF.